This T cell receptor (beta chain) is drawn from a study of T cells in women clearing cervical HPV infection. Clones were sequenced by immunoSEQ multiplex PCR, and TCRdb holds only the in-frame ones, with some missing. The sample has tens of thousands of clones. The TCR comes from a woman aged 18 to 75 with a cervical HPV16 infection that either progressed to CIN3+ or cleared (not recorded which). The sample consisted of blood buffy coat.

The CDR3 loop is CASIAGGPSYNEQFF. CDR3 DNA, as far as it was read: TGTGCCAGTATAGCGGGGGGCCCCTCCTACAATGAG. The chain links TRBV19 to TRBJ2-1, with 10 bases matching TRBD2. The observed sequence ends 3 residues before the CDR3 terminus, with the missing tail filled in from the germline J gene. Germline V lookup: CDR1 LNHDA, CDR2 SQIVND (reference sequence). The V and J ends lost 7 bases and 0 bases, in that order; junction bases with no gene match: 3. This CDR3 has 15 amino acids.